Listed below are T cell receptor beta chains from one sample, sequenced in a study of blood T cell repertoires in COVID-19. Clones were sequenced by immunoSEQ multiplex PCR, and TCRdb holds only the in-frame ones, with some missing. The sample has about 150,000 clones, more than 75% seen once; the top ten hold 5.5% to 7.5%. Source material: peripheral blood. These receptors were collected from an elderly man with acute or convalescent COVID-19. Both conserved end residues are part of each CDR3. A D gene is named only where the DNA matches it firmly. Only some rows state a clone size, as once, few, many or a class for expanded clones.

j_call v_call clone_size d_call cdr3_nt cdr3_aa
TRBJ1-1 TRBV19 NA TRBD1 TGTGCCAGTAGTCTGAGGACAGGATACACTGAAGCTTTCTTT CASSLRTGYTEAFF
TRBJ2-7 TRBV5-1 once TRBD2 TGCGCCAGCCGCCGGGGGGTGGGAGCCTACGAGCAGTACTTC CASRRGVGAYEQYF
TRBJ2-5 TRBV24-1 NA TRBD1 TGTGCCACCAGTGGTACAGGGGTGGAGACCCAGTACTTC CATSGTGVETQYF
TRBJ1-5 TRBV10-2 few NA TGCGCCAGCAGTGACAGTTATAGCAATCAGCCCCAGCATTTT CASSDSYSNQPQHF
TRBJ1-1 TRBV10-1 NA NA TGCGCCAGCAGTGAGCGGGGATCTGAAGCTTTCTTT CASSERGSEAFF
TRBJ2-3 TRBV7-9 NA TRBD2 TGTGCCACCCCCCCTCGGGCTAGCGGGGCGGGAGATACGCAGTATTTT CATPPRASGAGDTQYF
TRBJ1-1 TRBV29-1 NA NA TGCAGCGTTCTTACGGGGGGGAACACTGAAGCTTTCTTT CSVLTGGNTEAFF
TRBJ1-6 TRBV5-1 NA NA TGCGCCAGCAGCCCCCAGGATAATTCACCCCTCCACTTT CASSPQDNSPLHF
TRBJ1-2 TRBV10-3 NA TRBD1 TGTGCCGCTGGGACAGGGCTTTTGGGGTATGGCTACACCTTC CAAGTGLLGYGYTF
TRBJ1-2 TRBV27 few NA TGTGCCAGCAGTTTATCACGGGTGGGCTATGGCTACACCTTC CASSLSRVGYGYTF
TRBJ1-4 TRBV9 NA TRBD1 TGTGCCAGCAGCGTAGGAACAGGGGTGGTAACTAATGAAAAACTGTTTTTT CASSVGTGVVTNEKLFF
TRBJ2-2 TRBV7-9 NA TRBD2 TGTGCCAGCAGAGGCTCTAGCGGGAGCACCGGGGAGCTGTTTTTT CASRGSSGSTGELFF
TRBJ2-5 TRBV9 NA NA TGTGCCAGCAGCGTTAGCGCTCAAGAGACCCAGTACTTC CASSVSAQETQYF
TRBJ2-3 TRBV19 NA NA TGTGCCAGTACCCAGGGGAGACAACTCACAGATACGCAGTATTTT CASTQGRQLTDTQYF
TRBJ2-1 TRBV2 NA NA TGTGCCAGCAGGCAGGGGTTTAATAATGAGCAGTTCTTC CASRQGFNNEQFF
TRBJ2-7 TRBV11-2 few NA TGTGCCAGCAGCTTGTCTGATTCCGGGGAGCAGTACTTC CASSLSDSGEQYF
TRBJ1-2 TRBV12-3/TRBV12-4 NA NA TGTGCCAGCAGTTTCAACCTGCGGGGCTACACCTTC CASSFNLRGYTF
TRBJ1-6 TRBV2 NA NA TGTGCCAGCAGTGAAGCAGGAGGTTACAATTCACCCCTCCACTTT CASSEAGGYNSPLHF
TRBJ2-5 TRBV29-1 NA NA TGCAGCGCGTACAGGGGGGGAGAGACCCAGTACTTC CSAYRGGETQYF
TRBJ1-2 TRBV5-1 NA TRBD1 TGCGCCAGCAGACTTGGGACAGCAGCTAACTATGGCTACACCTTC CASRLGTAANYGYTF
TRBJ1-3 TRBV7-2 once NA TGTGCCAGCAGCATACAAATTGGAAACACCATATATTTT CASSIQIGNTIYF
TRBJ1-2 TRBV28 NA NA TGTGCCAGCAGGTCCGGGATCAACTATGGCTACACCTTC CASRSGINYGYTF
TRBJ1-5 TRBV19 NA NA TGTGCCAGTAGTATGGGCAACTTGGGTCAGCCCCAGCATTTT CASSMGNLGQPQHF
TRBJ1-1 TRBV7-2 NA NA TGTGCCAGCAGCTTACTGGCAGGAGGCGCTGAAGCTTTCTTT CASSLLAGGAEAFF
TRBJ2-5 TRBV5-6 NA TRBD1 TGTGCCAGCAGCTTGGTGGAAAAGGACAGGGCTTGGGAGACCCAGTACTTC CASSLVEKDRAWETQYF
TRBJ1-2 TRBV29-1 NA NA TGCAGCGTTCAAATGGCAGGGAAAGCTAACTATGGCTACACCTTC CSVQMAGKANYGYTF
TRBJ1-2 TRBV28 NA TRBD1 TGTGCCAGCAGTTTAGGACCGGGACAGGGGGCATCTGGCTACACCTTC CASSLGPGQGASGYTF
TRBJ1-6 TRBV5-4 NA TRBD1 TGTGCCAGCAGTCCAGGGGGGGGACAGGGTAACTCACCCCTCCACTTT CASSPGGGQGNSPLHF
TRBJ2-2 TRBV7-9 NA NA TGTGCCAGCAGCTTAGCCAGCGGAATGAACACCGGGGAGCTGTTTTTT CASSLASGMNTGELFF
TRBJ1-2 TRBV29-1 NA NA TGCAGCGTTGACAGCTATGGCTACACCTTC CSVDSYGYTF
TRBJ2-1 TRBV11-3 NA TRBD2 TGTGCCAGCAGCTTAGACTTCGGGACTAGCGATCACAATGAGCAGTTCTTC CASSLDFGTSDHNEQFF
TRBJ1-1 TRBV12-3/TRBV12-4 NA NA TGTGCCAGCAGTTTATCCGGTACTGAAGCTTTCTTT CASSLSGTEAFF
TRBJ1-1 TRBV2 NA NA TGTGCCACCGAACAGGTGAACACTGAAGCTTTCTTT CATEQVNTEAFF
TRBJ1-2 TRBV12-3/TRBV12-4 NA NA TGTGCCAGCAGTTTCGAGGGCATCTATGGCTACACCTTC CASSFEGIYGYTF
TRBJ1-6 TRBV5-4 NA TRBD1 TGTGCCAGCAGCTTGAGGGGACAGGGATCTTCACCCCTCCACTTT CASSLRGQGSSPLHF
TRBJ2-5 TRBV2 few NA TGTGCCAGCAGTGCATCGACACTGGGGAGCCAAGAGACCCAGTACTTC CASSASTLGSQETQYF
TRBJ1-1 TRBV5-1 NA TRBD1 TGCGCCAGCAGCTCCGGGACAGGGGGTGAAGCTTTCTTT CASSSGTGGEAFF
TRBJ1-2 TRBV5-1 few NA TGCGCCAGCAGCTCTACAGGGAATACTGGCTACACCTTC CASSSTGNTGYTF
TRBJ2-7 TRBV6-6 NA NA TGTGCCAGCAGTTACTCGATGACACTAAGGGGTGAGCAGTACTTC CASSYSMTLRGEQYF
TRBJ1-2 TRBV27 NA TRBD1 TGTGCCAGCAGGGGGACAGGGTACCGGTATGGCTACACCTTC CASRGTGYRYGYTF
TRBJ2-2 TRBV10-3 NA NA TGTGCCATCAGTGGTGGTGCACTGAACACCGGGGAGCTGTTTTTT CAISGGALNTGELFF
TRBJ2-2 TRBV11-3 NA NA TGTGCCAGCGGGCGACAAGACGCGAACACCGGGGAGCTGTTTTTT CASGRQDANTGELFF
TRBJ1-2 TRBV7-9 NA TRBD1 TGTGCCAGCAGCTTAGCTGGGACAGGGGCCTATGGCTACACCTTC CASSLAGTGAYGYTF
TRBJ1-5 TRBV27 NA NA TGTGCCAGCAGTTTAGTACAGGGAGCTCAGCCCCAGCATTTT CASSLVQGAQPQHF
TRBJ2-3 TRBV6-4 NA TRBD1 TGTGCCAGCAGTGTGACAGGGAGCGCAGATACGCAGTATTTT CASSVTGSADTQYF
TRBJ1-1 TRBV10-3 NA TRBD1 TGTGCCATCAAGGGGACAGGGGAAAACACTGAAGCTTTCTTT CAIKGTGENTEAFF
TRBJ1-3 TRBV5-4 NA TRBD1 TGTGCCAGCAGCCAACGACAGGGGGCTGGGAACACCATATATTTT CASSQRQGAGNTIYF
TRBJ1-4 TRBV9 NA NA TGTGCCAGCAGTCAGGGCAGTATAGGGTTTGAAAAACTGTTTTTT CASSQGSIGFEKLFF
TRBJ1-6 TRBV6-1 NA NA TGTGCCAGCAGTGAAACGGTCCTTAGCTCCTATAATTCACCCCTCCACTTT CASSETVLSSYNSPLHF
TRBJ1-6 TRBV5-5 NA TRBD1 TGTGCCAGCAGCGCGAGACAGGGAGAACCCCTCCACTTT CASSARQGEPLHF
TRBJ2-7 TRBV29-1 NA NA TGCAGCGTTGAAAACAGGCTGAACGAGCAGTACTTC CSVENRLNEQYF
TRBJ1-5 TRBV6-1 NA NA TGTGCCAGCAGTGAAACGTTCGGTCAGCCCCAGCATTTT CASSETFGQPQHF
TRBJ2-7 TRBV18 NA TRBD2 TGTGCCAGCTCACTGGGCGGGAGGTACGAGCAGTACTTC CASSLGGRYEQYF
TRBJ2-7 TRBV12-3/TRBV12-4 NA TRBD2 TGTGCCAGCAGTAAGACTAGCGGGGGATTACAGTACTTC CASSKTSGGLQYF
TRBJ2-7 TRBV7-2 NA NA TGTGCCAGCAGCCCTTCCGCGGTCCACGAGCAGTACTTC CASSPSAVHEQYF